The 25 T cell receptor beta chains reported below all come from one sample, sequenced in a study of CD8+ T cells in alopecia areata. Reverse transcription of extracted RNA yielded cDNA, which provided the sequencing template. TCRdb keeps only in-frame clones here, not all; method: immunoSEQ multiplex PCR. The sample holds 150,000 or so clones, 49% seen once. The input for sequencing was CD8+ T cells sorted from blood, taken at week 0. The receptors stem from a human donor with alopecia areata.

In its sample, this clone was seen a few times. This chain joins TRBV5-1 and TRBJ2-7, with 7 bases identical to TRBD1. CDR3 length: 16 residues. The V gene end was trimmed by 6 bases and the J gene end by 1 base; junction bases not matched to a gene: 13. Germline CDR1 SGHRS, CDR2 YFSETQ. In DNA form, the CDR3 reads TGCGCCAGCACCTCCTGGACAGGAGAGGCATCCTACGAGCAGTACTTC. It yields the protein CASTSWTGEASYEQYF.

The chain is built from TRBV7-9 and TRBJ2-3; D gene unclear. Between the trimmed V and J ends, which lost 7 bases and 3 bases, there was a span of 8 bases. CDR3 length equals 12 residues. Germline V gene lookup returns CDR1 SEHNR and CDR2 FQNEAQ (reference sequence). The CDR3 loop reads CASTPATDTQYF. The CDR3 bases are TGTGCCAGCACCCCGGCGACAGATACGCAGTATTTT.

The rearrangement uses TRBV4-1 and TRBJ2-7; 7 bases are shared with TRBD2. The CDR3 runs to 14 residues. Germline CDR1 reads MGHRA; CDR2 reads YSYEKL. J was trimmed by 4 bases and V by 0 bases; bases with no gene match: 3. Here the CDR3 reads CASSQDRGVYEQYF. The CDR3 nucleotides read TGCGCCAGCAGCCAAGATCGGGGGGTATACGAGCAGTACTTC.

This clone was observed a handful of times. The rearrangement links TRBV19 to TRBJ2-1; 9 bases map to TRBD2. The length of the CDR3 is 16 residues. The V segment lost 4 bases and the J segment 8 bases; nucleotides outside the gene matches: 12. CDR1 and CDR2 from the germline V gene are LNHDA and SQIVND (reference sequence). The CDR3 reads CASSTVAGALGDEQFF. The CDR3 bases are TGTGCCAGTAGTACGGTAGCGGGGGCCCTTGGCGATGAGCAGTTCTTC.

The chain uses TRBV27 and TRBJ1-2, with 11 nucleotides matching TRBD1. The germline V gene has CDR1 MNHEY and CDR2 SMNVEV (reference sequence). V was pared by 0 bases and J by 4 bases, with 7 bases of the junction left unmatched. The CDR3 has 17 residues. The CDR3 loop is CASSLSRTGGAGYGYTF. As DNA, the CDR3 is TGTGCCAGCAGTTTATCCCGGACAGGGGGCGCAGGCTATGGCTACACCTTC.

V and J are TRBV6-6 and TRBJ1-6, with D perhaps matching TRBD1 (6 bases). The V and J ends lost 0 bases and 7 bases respectively, with 7 bases between them. CDR3 length equals 14 residues. Germline CDR1 reads MNHNY; CDR2 reads SVGAGI (reference sequence). The CDR3 protein is CASSYSDRNSPLHF. The CDR3 DNA follows: TGTGCCAGCAGTTACTCCGACAGGAATTCACCCCTCCACTTT.

Comments on this clone: The same CDR3 can be traced to other DNA sequences in this sample. The chain's CDR3 is CASSGDRGSYEQYF. In nucleotides, the CDR3 is TGTGCCAGCAGTGGTGACAGGGGGTCCTACGAGCAGTACTTC. The V and J genes are TRBV27 and TRBJ2-7; 9 nucleotides match TRBD1. The junction had 3 bases not matched to a gene; V was cut back by 5 bases and J by 1 base. Per the germline V gene, CDR1 is MNHEY and CDR2 is SMNVEV (reference sequence). The length of the CDR3 is 14 residues.

The chain has TRBV9 and TRBJ2-3; 13 nucleotides match TRBD2. From germline, CDR1 is SGDLS and CDR2 YYNGEE. The CDR3 contains 16 residues. Trimming removed 4 bases from V and 5 bases from J; junction bases left unmatched: 7. The CDR3 sequence: CASSPMTSGGRDTQYF. The CDR3 coding sequence is TGTGCCAGCAGCCCAATGACTAGCGGGGGGAGAGATACGCAGTATTTT.

This clone has just a few counts. Additional DNA sequences in this sample encode the identical CDR3. V gene TRBV7-9 combines with J gene TRBJ1-2, with 9 bases identical to TRBD1. Trimming at V came to 3 bases and at J to 4 bases, leaving 3 bases not matched to a gene. Germline assignment: CDR1 SEHNR and CDR2 FQNEAQ (reference sequence). The CDR3 runs 14 residues. CDR3 in DNA: TGTGCCAGCAGCTTGGGACAGGGAGCCTATGGCTACACCTTC. Protein product: CASSLGQGAYGYTF.

The V and J genes are TRBV13 and TRBJ2-5; no definite D call. This CDR3 has 14 amino acids. Trimming cost V 5 bases and J 0 bases, with 10 bases left between them. Germline CDR1 is PRHDT and CDR2 is FYEKMQ (reference sequence). Here the CDR3 DNA reads TGTGCCAGCAGCATGGACCTGTACCAAGAGACCCAGTACTTC. Amino acids: CASSMDLYQETQYF.

The count of this clone is one. The gene calls are TRBV7-9 and TRBJ1-2, with TRBD1 identical over 8 bases. The junction had 3 bases not matched to a gene; V was cut back by 5 bases and J by 4 bases. The CDR3 has 13 amino acids. CDR1 SEHNR and CDR2 FQNEAQ come from the germline V gene (reference sequence). The CDR3 nucleotides are TGTGCCAGCAGCGCGACAGGGGCCTATGGCTACACCTTC. This gives the protein CASSATGAYGYTF.

The chain employs TRBV4-1 and TRBJ2-7; TRBD2 matches at 7 bases. V lost 1 base to trimming and J lost 2 bases; unmatched junction nucleotides: 11. Germline CDR1 reads MGHRA; CDR2 reads YSYEKL. The CDR3 is 17 amino acids. In nucleotides, the CDR3 is TGCGCCAGCAGCCAAGGGGTGGGGGGGTCCCCCCCCTACGAGCAGTACTTC. This sequence encodes CASSQGVGGSPPYEQYF.

The table lists this clone with a few counts. The genes are TRBV5-4 and TRBJ2-7; D uncertain. Germline V gives CDR1 SGHNT, CDR2 YYREEE (reference sequence). This CDR3 has 13 amino acids. V lost 0 bases and J 4 bases, leaving 8 bases between the germline ends. The CDR3: CASSLGGKYEQYF. CDR3 coding DNA: TGTGCCAGCAGCTTGGGTGGGAAATACGAGCAGTACTTC.

The V and J genes are TRBV7-6 and TRBJ2-7; 7 bases align to TRBD1. The V segment lost 3 bases and the J segment 3 bases; nucleotides outside the gene matches: 2. CDR3 length: 13 residues. In germline, CDR1 is SGHVS, CDR2 FNYEAQ. CDR3 loop: CASSFDRDYEQYF. The CDR3 nucleotides are TGTGCCAGCAGCTTTGACAGGGACTACGAGCAGTACTTC.

This clone has a handful of counts. The V gene is TRBV13, the J gene TRBJ1-3; 7 bases are a match to TRBD1. Germline V lookup: CDR1 PRHDT, CDR2 FYEKMQ (reference sequence). This CDR3 has 16 residues. The J segment lost 2 bases and the V segment lost 3 bases, leaving 7 bases of the junction unmatched. CDR3 in amino acids: CASSLGTVPTGNTIYF. In nucleotides, the CDR3 is TGTGCCAGCAGCTTGGGGACAGTGCCCACTGGAAACACCATATATTTT.

The chain uses TRBV5-1 and TRBJ1-1; tentative D call: TRBD1 (5 bases). Per the germline V gene, CDR1 is SGHRS and CDR2 is YFSETQ. V was trimmed by 3 bases and J by 5 bases, leaving 11 bases between them. The CDR3 extends over 13 amino acids. CDR3 loop: CASSWDGYTEAFF. The CDR3 DNA reads as TGCGCCAGCAGCTGGGACGGGTATACTGAAGCTTTCTTT.

This chain joins TRBV4-1 and TRBJ1-2; D is perhaps TRBD1 (5 bases). Germline V lookup: CDR1 MGHRA, CDR2 YSYEKL. The CDR3 consists of 15 residues. Trimming took 4 bases from V and 8 from J, leaving 20 bases between them. The CDR3 DNA reads as TGCGCCAGCAGCCCCACAGGCGCCCCCGGAATAGGCTACACCTTC. It encodes CASSPTGAPGIGYTF.

The gene calls are TRBV15 and TRBJ2-3, with a tentative D call TRBD2 (5 bases). V was pared by 2 bases and J by 1 base, with 22 bases between. CDR1 LNHNV and CDR2 YYDKDF come from the germline V gene (reference sequence). The CDR3 loop spans 19 amino acids. CDR3: CATSRMGPYGSPRTDTQYF. The CDR3 DNA reads as TGTGCCACCAGCAGAATGGGCCCCTATGGGAGTCCACGCACAGATACGCAGTATTTT.

This clone occurred many times. As DNA, the CDR3 is TGTGCCAGCAGCACGACTGAGGGCTTCAGCTCCTACAATGAGCAGTTCTTC. It translates to CASSTTEGFSSYNEQFF. The chain employs TRBV5-6 and TRBJ2-1, with D perhaps matching TRBD2 (5 bases). The CDR3 length is 17 residues. Germline values: CDR1 SGHDT, CDR2 YYEEEE. Trimming stripped 4 bases from V and 0 bases from J, with 17 bases between.

This clone was seen only a few times. The chain combines TRBV4-1 with TRBJ2-1, with 8 bases matching TRBD2. Germline CDR1 and CDR2: MGHRA and YSYEKL. This CDR3 comprises 17 residues. Germline trimming cut 4 bases from V and 8 bases from J; bases unmatched to any gene: 16. CDR3 nucleotides: TGCGCCAGCAGCCTCCCTCCGCCCGGGACTAGGCCACATGAGCAGTTCTTC. Its translation: CASSLPPPGTRPHEQFF.

The chain joins TRBV27 to TRBJ1-2, with D maybe TRBD1 (6 bases). Germline CDR1 MNHEY, CDR2 SMNVEV (reference sequence). The CDR3 spans 14 residues. V was pared by 5 bases and J by 4 bases, with 14 bases between. The CDR3 sequence is CASSQQGGAYGYTF. The CDR3 DNA sequence: TGTGCCAGCAGTCAACAGGGAGGGGCCTATGGCTACACCTTC.

This rearrangement joins TRBV13 to TRBJ2-5, with 8 bases that match TRBD1. This CDR3 is built from 18 residues. The trim removed 4 bases at V and 0 bases at J, leaving 13 bases unmatched. The germline gives CDR1 PRHDT, CDR2 FYEKMQ (reference sequence). CDR3 in DNA: TGTGCCAGCAGCTCTGGCATAACAGGGGGGAAGAACCAAGAGACCCAGTACTTC. Amino acid sequence: CASSSGITGGKNQETQYF.

J is TRBJ1-2 and V is TRBV5-4; 7 bases align to TRBD1. The V gene end was trimmed by 4 bases and the J gene end by 6 bases; junction bases not matched to a gene: 3. This CDR3 has 12 amino acids. Germline CDR1 is SGHNT and CDR2 is YYREEE (reference sequence). CDR3 sequence reads: CASSSTGDGYTF. CDR3 DNA: TGTGCCAGCAGCAGCACAGGGGATGGCTACACCTTC.

This clone has more than one count but fewer than ten. This rearrangement joins TRBV5-6 to TRBJ2-5, with D tentatively TRBD2 (5 bases). Germline-derived CDR1 and CDR2 are SGHDT and YYEEEE. This CDR3 contains 12 residues. The V end lost 4 bases, the J end lost 6 bases, and 10 bases lay between the germline ends. The CDR3 DNA follows: TGTGCCAGCAGCCCCGGAGGAAAGACCCAGTACTTC. Its translation: CASSPGGKTQYF.

The rearrangement joins TRBV30 to TRBJ1-6; 10 bases are a match to TRBD1. J gave up 10 bases and V 1 base, and 4 bases lay outside the gene matches. The CDR3 extends over 14 amino acids. The germline V gene encodes CDR1 GTSNPN and CDR2 SVGIG (reference sequence). CDR3 in DNA: TGTGCCTGGAGTGATTGGACAGGGGGATCACCCCTCCACTTT. This encodes CAWSDWTGGSPLHF.